The text below deals with one T cell receptor beta chain. V lost 0 bases and J lost 4; bases outside the gene matches: 11. This CDR3 is built from 18 residues. The germline V gene encodes CDR1 SGDLS and CDR2 YYNGEE. The data were taken from a study of blood T cell repertoires in COVID-19. Study context: COVID-19 samples from acute and convalescent phases originated in the United States, Italy and Spain. The analysed material was cDNA or gDNA that came from T cells, B-cell-depleted T cells, or PBMCs.

Original analysis: Counts of nucleated cells, estimated from reference gene primer amplification, were obtained. Some clones are missing from TCRdb's copy, which holds only in-frame ones; the method was immunoSEQ multiplex PCR. Clone size and V and J calls were adopted from that table, with D and trimming inferred from the DNA. The table shows more than 60,000 clones, with roughly 80% occurring only once. The receptor was isolated from a human donor in a cohort sampled during active COVID-19. The sequencing sample was made of peripheral blood. The V call is TRBV9, the J call TRBJ2-5; 11 bases align to TRBD2. CDR3 sequence: CASSVGNIVAGGRETQYF. In DNA form, the CDR3 reads TGTGCCAGCAGCGTAGGAAATATCGTAGCGGGGGGGAGAGAGACCCAGTACTTC.